This section outlines one T cell receptor (beta chain) sequence together with its context. Using immunoSEQ multiplex PCR, the repertoire was profiled, and TCRdb retains in-frame clones only, with some absent. The table lists more than 450,000 clones, 87% of them singletons, with roughly 0.72% in the top ten. Germline V lookup: CDR1 MNHEY, CDR2 SVGAGI. Trimming pared 6 bases from V and 7 bases from J, leaving 19 bases between. This CDR3 comprises 15 residues. This sample was taken from a study of blood T cell repertoires in COVID-19. The sequence was obtained from a woman aged 18-30 years who had recovered from COVID-19. This chain joins TRBV6-5 and TRBJ2-1; D may be TRBD2 (7 bases). Sequencing was performed on PBMCs or T cells enriched from blood (not recorded which). The CDR3 nucleotides are TGTGCCAGCAGCGGGGCGGCGGGGGCCGGGAATGAGCAGTTCTTC. This encodes CASSGAAGAGNEQFF.